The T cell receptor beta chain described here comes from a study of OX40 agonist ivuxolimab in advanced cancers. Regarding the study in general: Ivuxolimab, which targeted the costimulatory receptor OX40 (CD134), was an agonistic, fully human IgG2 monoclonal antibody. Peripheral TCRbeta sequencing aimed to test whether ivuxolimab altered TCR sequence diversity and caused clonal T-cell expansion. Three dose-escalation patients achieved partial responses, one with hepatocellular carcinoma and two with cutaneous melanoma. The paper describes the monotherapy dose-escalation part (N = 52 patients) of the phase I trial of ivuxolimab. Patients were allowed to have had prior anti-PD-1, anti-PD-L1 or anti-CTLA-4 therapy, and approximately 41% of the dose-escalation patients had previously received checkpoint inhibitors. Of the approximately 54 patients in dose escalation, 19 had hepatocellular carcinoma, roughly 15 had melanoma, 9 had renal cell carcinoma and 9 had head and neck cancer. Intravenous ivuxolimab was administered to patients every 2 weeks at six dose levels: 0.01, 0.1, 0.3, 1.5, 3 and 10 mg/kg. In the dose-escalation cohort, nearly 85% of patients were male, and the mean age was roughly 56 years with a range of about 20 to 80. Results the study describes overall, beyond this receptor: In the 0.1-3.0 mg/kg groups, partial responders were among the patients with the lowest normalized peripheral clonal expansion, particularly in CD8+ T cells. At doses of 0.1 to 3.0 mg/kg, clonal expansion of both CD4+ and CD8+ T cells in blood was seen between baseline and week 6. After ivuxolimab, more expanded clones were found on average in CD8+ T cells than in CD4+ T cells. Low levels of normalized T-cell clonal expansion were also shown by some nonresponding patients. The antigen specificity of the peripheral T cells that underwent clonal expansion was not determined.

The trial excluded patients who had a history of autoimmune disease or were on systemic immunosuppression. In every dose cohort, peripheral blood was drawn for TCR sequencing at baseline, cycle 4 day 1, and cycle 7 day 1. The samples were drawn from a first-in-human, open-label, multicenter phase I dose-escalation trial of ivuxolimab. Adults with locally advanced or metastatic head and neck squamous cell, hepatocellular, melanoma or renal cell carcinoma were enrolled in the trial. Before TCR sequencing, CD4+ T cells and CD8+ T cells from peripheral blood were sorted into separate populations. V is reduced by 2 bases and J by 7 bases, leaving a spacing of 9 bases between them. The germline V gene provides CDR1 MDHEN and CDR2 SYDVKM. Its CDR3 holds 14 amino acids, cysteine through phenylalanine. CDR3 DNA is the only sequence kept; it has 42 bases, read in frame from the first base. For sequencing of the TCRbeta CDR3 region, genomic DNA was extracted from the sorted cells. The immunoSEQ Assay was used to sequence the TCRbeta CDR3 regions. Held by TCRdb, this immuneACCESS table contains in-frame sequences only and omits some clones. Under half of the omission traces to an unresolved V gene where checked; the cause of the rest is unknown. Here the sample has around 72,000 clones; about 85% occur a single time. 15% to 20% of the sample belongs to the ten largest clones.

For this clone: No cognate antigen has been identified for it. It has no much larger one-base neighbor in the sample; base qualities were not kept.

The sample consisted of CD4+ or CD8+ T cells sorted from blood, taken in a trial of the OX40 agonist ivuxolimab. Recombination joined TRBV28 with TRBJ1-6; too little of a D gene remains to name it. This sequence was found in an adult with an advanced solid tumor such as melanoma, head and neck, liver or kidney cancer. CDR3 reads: CASSLALGNSPLHF. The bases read TGTGCCAGCAGTTTAGCTCTGGGGAATTCACCCCTCCACTTT.